This T cell receptor beta chain was captured in a study of control samples from healthy donors and cancer patients. Trimming cost V 11 bases and J 1 base; bases outside gene matches: 2. There are 12 residues in the CDR3. Germline V gene data show CDR1 as KGHDR and CDR2 as SFDVKD. Method: immunoSEQ multiplex PCR; TCRdb's copy keeps in-frame clones and lacks some. The table shows roughly 95,000 clones, with roughly 92% occurring only once. Sequencing was carried out using blood. V usage is TRBV24-1 and J usage is TRBJ2-3; TRBD1 aligns across 7 bases. This receptor was obtained from a human donor in good health. The donor label of this sample is uncertain. CDR3 bases: TGTGCCATAGGACAGGGCACAGATACGCAGTATTTT. Translating gives CAIGQGTDTQYF.